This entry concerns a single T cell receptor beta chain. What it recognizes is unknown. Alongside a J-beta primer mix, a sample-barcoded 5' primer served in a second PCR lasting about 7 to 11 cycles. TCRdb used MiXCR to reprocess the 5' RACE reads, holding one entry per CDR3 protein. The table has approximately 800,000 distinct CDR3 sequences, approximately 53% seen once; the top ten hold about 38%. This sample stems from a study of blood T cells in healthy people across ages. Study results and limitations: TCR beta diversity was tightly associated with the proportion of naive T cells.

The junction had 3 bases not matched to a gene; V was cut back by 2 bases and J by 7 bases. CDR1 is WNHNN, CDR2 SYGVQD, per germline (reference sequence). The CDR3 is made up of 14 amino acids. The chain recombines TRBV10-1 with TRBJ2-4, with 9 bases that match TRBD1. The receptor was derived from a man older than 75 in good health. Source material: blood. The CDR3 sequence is CASSEAGTGNIQYF. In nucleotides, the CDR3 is TGCGCCAGCAGTGAGGCAGGGACAGGGAACATTCAGTACTTC.